The text below deals with one T cell receptor beta chain. Its specificity is not known. The source of the sample is a study of radiation and T cells in renal cell carcinoma. Overall study context: Nephrectomy followed 15 Gy stereotactic body radiation by 4 weeks.

Libraries were prepared by immunoSEQ multiplex PCR; TCRdb keeps only in-frame clonotypes and omits some of them. This sample carries 120,000 or so clones, 81% of them seen once, and the ten largest clones take approximately 6.3%. The study, taken as a whole, reports: Without pretreatment biopsies, baseline tumor clonotype presence was undetermined. In blood, top tumor clones expanded by 2 weeks, shrinking by 4.

CDR3 size: 13 residues. The V gene's germline CDR1 is GTSNPN and CDR2 SVGIG (reference sequence). V lost 3 bases, J lost 8 bases, and 16 bases lay in between. As to time point: blood 2 weeks post-SBRT. Regarding treatment: 15 Gy SBRT to primary tumor, nephrectomy 4 weeks later. Clear cell pathology was present in this patient's renal cell carcinoma. V and J are TRBV30 and TRBJ1-1; no firm D call. The source material was blood, sampled from a patient whose treatment included radiotherapy and nephrectomy. This receptor was obtained from a man aged 45-60 years with renal cell carcinoma. As DNA, the CDR3 is TGTGCCTGGAGCCAGGCCGGCGGCTTAGAAGCTTTCTTT. The encoded protein is CAWSQAGGLEAFF.